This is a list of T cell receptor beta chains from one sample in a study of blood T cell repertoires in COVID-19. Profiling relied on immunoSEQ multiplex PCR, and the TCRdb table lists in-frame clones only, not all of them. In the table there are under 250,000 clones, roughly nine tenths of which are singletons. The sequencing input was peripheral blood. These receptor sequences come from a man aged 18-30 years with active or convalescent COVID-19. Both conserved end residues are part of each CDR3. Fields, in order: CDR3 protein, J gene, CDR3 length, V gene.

cdr3_aa: CASIPPGAEAFF; j_call: TRBJ1-1; cdr3_length: 12; v_call: TRBV19
cdr3_aa: CASSLDGVGGYTF; j_call: TRBJ1-2; cdr3_length: 13; v_call: TRBV5-1
cdr3_aa: CAWRPSLGELFF; j_call: TRBJ1-4; cdr3_length: 12; v_call: TRBV30
cdr3_aa: CASSEWTVHSPLHF; j_call: TRBJ1-6; cdr3_length: 14; v_call: TRBV25-1
cdr3_aa: CASSSQNTGELFF; j_call: TRBJ2-2; cdr3_length: 13; v_call: TRBV13
cdr3_aa: CASHRTGPYEQYF; j_call: TRBJ2-7; cdr3_length: 13; v_call: TRBV5-5
cdr3_aa: CAISESGRGANTEAFF; j_call: TRBJ1-1; cdr3_length: 16; v_call: TRBV10-3
cdr3_aa: CASSMTVSGNTIYF; j_call: TRBJ1-3; cdr3_length: 14; v_call: TRBV19
cdr3_aa: CASSSVNTEAFF; j_call: TRBJ1-1; cdr3_length: 12; v_call: TRBV18
cdr3_aa: CRSTSGNSSYNEQFF; j_call: TRBJ2-1; cdr3_length: 15; v_call: TRBV29-1
cdr3_aa: CAWSLRQGGRQPQHF; j_call: TRBJ1-5; cdr3_length: 15; v_call: TRBV30
cdr3_aa: CASSLYDRVVAFF; j_call: TRBJ1-1; cdr3_length: 13; v_call: TRBV12-3/TRBV12-4
cdr3_aa: CASSRGQASGNTIYF; j_call: TRBJ1-3; cdr3_length: 15; v_call: TRBV3-1/TRBV3-2
cdr3_aa: CASSHLLAENTDTQYF; j_call: TRBJ2-3; cdr3_length: 16; v_call: TRBV4-3
cdr3_aa: CASSVGPDLQGGYTF; j_call: TRBJ1-2; cdr3_length: 15; v_call: TRBV9
cdr3_aa: CASSSRTGGYGYTF; j_call: TRBJ1-2; cdr3_length: 14; v_call: TRBV7-2
cdr3_aa: CASSPTGLGTEAFF; j_call: TRBJ1-1; cdr3_length: 14; v_call: TRBV14
cdr3_aa: CATSRPGRGLNQPQHF; j_call: TRBJ1-5; cdr3_length: 16; v_call: TRBV15
cdr3_aa: CASSSSGSSYEQYF; j_call: TRBJ2-7; cdr3_length: 14; v_call: TRBV28
cdr3_aa: CASPPPGGEQFF; j_call: TRBJ2-1; cdr3_length: 12; v_call: TRBV2
cdr3_aa: CASSWTGGRNEQYF; j_call: TRBJ2-7; cdr3_length: 14; v_call: TRBV11-2
cdr3_aa: CASSLAPDRDYEQYF; j_call: TRBJ2-7; cdr3_length: 15; v_call: TRBV11-3
cdr3_aa: CASSLNRAYEQYF; j_call: TRBJ2-7; cdr3_length: 13; v_call: TRBV13
cdr3_aa: CASSERAVYNSPLHF; j_call: TRBJ1-6; cdr3_length: 15; v_call: TRBV25-1
cdr3_aa: CASNILSGNTIYF; j_call: TRBJ1-3; cdr3_length: 13; v_call: TRBV6-6
cdr3_aa: CASSQSSQGREQYF; j_call: TRBJ2-7; cdr3_length: 14; v_call: TRBV4-1
cdr3_aa: CASSNRRDEAFF; j_call: TRBJ1-1; cdr3_length: 12; v_call: TRBV5-1
cdr3_aa: CASSSRQDYSNQPQHF; j_call: TRBJ1-5; cdr3_length: 16; v_call: TRBV6-5
cdr3_aa: CASSLRRWASGELFF; j_call: TRBJ2-2; cdr3_length: 15; v_call: TRBV28
cdr3_aa: CASSVISTSGSSYNEQFF; j_call: TRBJ2-1; cdr3_length: 18; v_call: TRBV9
cdr3_aa: CASSINLRAGSSRYEQYF; j_call: TRBJ2-7; cdr3_length: 18; v_call: TRBV19
cdr3_aa: CASKVASGNTGELFF; j_call: TRBJ2-2; cdr3_length: 15; v_call: TRBV7-2
cdr3_aa: CASSLGTDTQYF; j_call: TRBJ2-3; cdr3_length: 12; v_call: TRBV13
cdr3_aa: CASSLQGNYGYTF; j_call: TRBJ1-2; cdr3_length: 13; v_call: TRBV7-2
cdr3_aa: CASSGTGTGANVLTF; j_call: TRBJ2-6; cdr3_length: 15; v_call: TRBV5-4
cdr3_aa: CASTRGGYEQFF; j_call: TRBJ2-1; cdr3_length: 12; v_call: TRBV11-1
cdr3_aa: CASSLAREREFF; j_call: TRBJ2-1; cdr3_length: 12; v_call: TRBV5-1
cdr3_aa: CASSLQGDPNYGYTF; j_call: TRBJ1-2; cdr3_length: 15; v_call: TRBV7-6
cdr3_aa: CASSSRGISNQPQHF; j_call: TRBJ1-5; cdr3_length: 15; v_call: TRBV19
cdr3_aa: CASSPAGAYNEQFF; j_call: TRBJ2-1; cdr3_length: 14; v_call: TRBV7-3
cdr3_aa: CASSLLTGGLGNTEAFF; j_call: TRBJ1-1; cdr3_length: 17; v_call: TRBV28
cdr3_aa: CASSLNSRMGDTQYF; j_call: TRBJ2-3; cdr3_length: 15; v_call: TRBV11-2
cdr3_aa: CASSFLGGDSYGYTF; j_call: TRBJ1-2; cdr3_length: 15; v_call: TRBV28
cdr3_aa: CATSENLRGTQYF; j_call: TRBJ2-3; cdr3_length: 13; v_call: TRBV24-1
cdr3_aa: CASSERAGGSFVDTF; j_call: TRBJ1-2; cdr3_length: 15; v_call: TRBV13
cdr3_aa: CASSLLGLGQGGGQFF; j_call: TRBJ2-1; cdr3_length: 16; v_call: TRBV27
cdr3_aa: CASSAGKPEAFF; j_call: TRBJ1-1; cdr3_length: 12; v_call: TRBV19
cdr3_aa: CASSPLATAGELFF; j_call: TRBJ2-2; cdr3_length: 14; v_call: TRBV7-2
cdr3_aa: CATSGSGTRLYF; j_call: TRBJ2-7; cdr3_length: 12; v_call: TRBV15
cdr3_aa: CATSRARGTAGANVLTF; j_call: TRBJ2-6; cdr3_length: 17; v_call: TRBV15
cdr3_aa: CASSLAGGTLKNIQYF; j_call: TRBJ2-4; cdr3_length: 16; v_call: TRBV7-2
cdr3_aa: CARSLGQYYEQYF; j_call: TRBJ2-7; cdr3_length: 13; v_call: TRBV5-3
cdr3_aa: CSSRREQYF; j_call: TRBJ2-7; cdr3_length: 9; v_call: TRBV29-1